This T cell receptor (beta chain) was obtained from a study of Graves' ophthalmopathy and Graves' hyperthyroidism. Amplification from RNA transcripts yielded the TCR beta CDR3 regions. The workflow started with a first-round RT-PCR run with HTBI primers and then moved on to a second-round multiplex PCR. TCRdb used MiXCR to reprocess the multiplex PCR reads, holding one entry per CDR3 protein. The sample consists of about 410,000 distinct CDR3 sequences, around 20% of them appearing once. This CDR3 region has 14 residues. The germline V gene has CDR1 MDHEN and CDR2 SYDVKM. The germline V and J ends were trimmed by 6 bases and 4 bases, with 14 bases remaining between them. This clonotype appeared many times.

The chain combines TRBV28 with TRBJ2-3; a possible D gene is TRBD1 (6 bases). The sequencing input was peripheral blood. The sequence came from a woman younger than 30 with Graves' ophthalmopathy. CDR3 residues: CASRSRGSSDTQYF. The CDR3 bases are TGTGCCAGCAGGTCCAGGGGTAGTTCAGATACGCAGTATTTT.